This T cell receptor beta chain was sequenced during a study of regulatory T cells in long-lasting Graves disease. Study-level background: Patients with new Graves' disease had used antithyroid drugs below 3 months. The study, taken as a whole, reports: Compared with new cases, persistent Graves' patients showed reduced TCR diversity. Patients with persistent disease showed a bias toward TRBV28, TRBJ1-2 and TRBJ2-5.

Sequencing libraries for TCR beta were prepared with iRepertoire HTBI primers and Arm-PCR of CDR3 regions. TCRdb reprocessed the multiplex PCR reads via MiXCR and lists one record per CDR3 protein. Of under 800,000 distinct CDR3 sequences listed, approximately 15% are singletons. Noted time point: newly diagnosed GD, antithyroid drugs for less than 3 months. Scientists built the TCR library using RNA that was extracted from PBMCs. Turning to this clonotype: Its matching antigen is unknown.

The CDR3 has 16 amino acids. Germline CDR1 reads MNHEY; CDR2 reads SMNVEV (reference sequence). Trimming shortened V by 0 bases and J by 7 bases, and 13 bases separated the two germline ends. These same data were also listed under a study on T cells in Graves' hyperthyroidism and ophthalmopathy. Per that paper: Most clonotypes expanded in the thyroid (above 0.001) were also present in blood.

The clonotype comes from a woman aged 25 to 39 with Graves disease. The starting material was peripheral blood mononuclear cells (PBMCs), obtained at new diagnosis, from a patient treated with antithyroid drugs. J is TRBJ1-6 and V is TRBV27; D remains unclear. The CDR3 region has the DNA TGTGCCAGCAGTTTATCAGTATGGGAGCCCAATTCACCCCTCCACTTT. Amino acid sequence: CASSLSVWEPNSPLHF.